These 8 T cell receptor beta chains were sequenced from one sample in a study of T-cell reconstitution after alpha-beta-depleted transplantation in children. TCRbeta library construction was performed incorporating unique molecular identifiers. TCRdb redid the calling of the PCR reads with MiXCR, one entry per CDR3 protein. The table has roughly 82,000 distinct CDR3 sequences, about 14% seen once. Sequencing was performed on PBMCs, mostly from graft donor cells, taken 180 days after TCRalphabeta/CD19-depleted stem cell transplant. All receptors come from a male patient aged 2 to 10 who had a stem cell transplant for acute lymphoblastic leukemia, so the T cells may come from the graft donor.

This clonotype has just a few counts. The chain is built from TRBV4-2 and TRBJ2-1; 10 nucleotides align to TRBD2. Germline assignment: CDR1 LGHNA and CDR2 YNFKEQ. The CDR3 loop spans 19 amino acids. Trimming at V came to 4 bases and at J to 0 bases, leaving 12 bases not matched to a gene. The CDR3 DNA reads TGTGCCAGCAGCCCTCGAGCGGGGGGGCCATTTAGCTCCTACAATGAGCAGTTCTTC. Its protein is CASSPRAGGPFSSYNEQFF.

This chain uses TRBV9 with TRBJ2-1; 12 positions agree with TRBD2. Germline trimming cut 8 bases from V and 7 bases from J; bases unmatched to any gene: 10. The CDR3 sequence is 15 residues long. CDR1 is SGDLS, CDR2 YYNGEE, per germline. The CDR3 DNA reads TGTGCCAGTAGAGACGGACTAGCGGGGAATAATGAGCAGTTCTTC. Translating it yields CASRDGLAGNNEQFF.

As DNA, the CDR3 is TGTGCCAGCACACTAGCGGGCGGGTACGAGCAGTACTTC. It is translated as CASTLAGGYEQYF. The chain links TRBV7-9 to TRBJ2-7; TRBD2 aligns across 9 bases. After removal of 7 bases from V and 4 bases from J, the junction contained 5 bases not matched to a gene. Germline CDR1 and CDR2: SEHNR and FQNEAQ (reference sequence). This CDR3 is built from 13 residues.

This clonotype was observed a few times. The rearrangement uses TRBV7-9 and TRBJ2-3; D perhaps matches TRBD1 (5 bases). In germline, CDR1 is SEHNR, CDR2 FQNEAQ (reference sequence). This CDR3 has 14 amino acids. Trimming stripped 5 bases from V and 5 bases from J, with 14 bases between. The CDR3 DNA reads TGTGCCAGCAGCCTGGCAGGGAAAGTAGATACGCAGTATTTT. Its protein product is CASSLAGKVDTQYF. Drawing the rest from reference TRBV7-9 and TRBJ2-3, the complete variable domain is DTGVSQNPRHKITKRGQNVTFRCDPISEHNRLYWYRQTLGQGPEFLTYFQNEAQLEKSRLLSDRFSAERPKGSFSTLEIQRTEQGDSAMYLCASSLAGKVDTQYFGPGTRLTVL.

This clonotype was observed a handful of times. The chain is built from TRBV28 and TRBJ1-5, with a possible D match to TRBD1 (5 bases). This CDR3 contains 14 residues. V was pared by 6 bases and J by 1 base, with 10 bases between. CDR1 and CDR2 from the germline V gene are MDHEN and SYDVKM. CDR3 residues: CASSSGQSNQPQHF. CDR3 nucleotides: TGTGCCAGCAGCTCGGGGCAAAGCAATCAGCCCCAGCATTTT.

This clonotype is deemed medium-sized. The J gene is TRBJ2-3, the V gene TRBV29-1; possibly TRBD2 for D (6 bases). The V and J ends lost 3 bases and 7 bases respectively, with 14 bases between them. The CDR3 has 13 residues. From germline, CDR1 is SQVTM and CDR2 ANQGSEA. CDR3 in amino acids: CSVEGGFAHTQYF. The DNA of the CDR3 is TGCAGCGTTGAGGGAGGATTTGCACATACGCAGTATTTT.

V usage is TRBV6-1 and J usage is TRBJ2-2; a weak D match, TRBD1 (6 bases). This CDR3 is built from 18 residues. Trimming removed 7 bases from V and 2 bases from J, with 23 bases in between. Germline V lookup: CDR1 MNHNS, CDR2 SASEGT. CDR3 DNA sequence: TGTGCCAGCACGTCCCATCACAGGGTCACCCTCAACACCGGGGAGCTGTTTTTT. Its translation is CASTSHHRVTLNTGELFF.

This clonotype was recorded a few times. This sequence joins TRBV5-1 and TRBJ2-1, with D possibly matching TRBD2 (6 bases). The CDR3 sequence is 13 residues long. Germline-derived CDR1 and CDR2 are SGHRS and YFSETQ. The germline V and J ends were trimmed by 4 bases and 6 bases, with 11 bases remaining between them. In DNA form, the CDR3 reads TGCGCCAGCAGCCGGCCGGGGGTCAATGAGCAGTTCTTC. Its protein product is CASSRPGVNEQFF.